The T cell receptor beta chain under discussion was sequenced for a study of T cells in Graves' hyperthyroidism and ophthalmopathy. The study's findings and limits: The model identified upcoming ophthalmopathy a median roughly 6 months ahead of onset.

Amplification yielded TCR beta CDR3 regions, with RNA transcripts as the source. HTBI primers were employed in a first-round RT-PCR of the TCR CDR3. One entry per CDR3 protein results from TCRdb running MiXCR on the multiplex PCR reads. The data contain hundreds of thousands of distinct CDR3 sequences, roughly 15% of them singletons. Based on clinical symptoms, serum thyroxine and TRAb, thyroid ultrasound and orbital computed tomography, diagnoses were reached. Using 9.5 to 10 ml of fresh peripheral blood, PBMCs were prepared. Germline V gene data show CDR1 as SGHTA and CDR2 as FQGNSA. V was shortened by 5 bases and J by 4 bases, with 15 bases between the two germline ends. The CDR3 contains 14 residues. This clonotype has ten or more counts. What it recognizes is unknown.

The clonotype originates from a young woman with Graves' hyperthyroidism. Source material: blood. The J gene is TRBJ2-7, the V gene TRBV7-2; D assignment may be TRBD1 or TRBD2 (6 bases each). Written as DNA, the CDR3 is TGTGCCAGCAGCCCGGATACAGGGACTTACGAGCAGTACTTC. Protein: CASSPDTGTYEQYF. The whole variable domain, remainder taken from reference TRBV7-2 and TRBJ2-7, is GAGVSQSPSNKVTEKGKDVELRCDPISGHTALYWYRQSLGQGLEFLIYFQGNSAPDKSGLPSDRFSAERTGGSVSTLTIQRTQQEDSAVYLCASSPDTGTYEQYFGPGTRLTVT.